Given below is one T cell receptor beta chain in context. Its antigen is as yet unknown. Using around 180 ng DNA, around 30,000 T cell genomes, the sorted-subset replicate PCRs were run. Repertoires were generated with immunoSEQ multiplex PCR, while TCRdb's copy carries only in-frame clones and drops some. The sample has roughly 2,300,000 clones, 92% seen once. Those who donated, Caucasian adults without exception, all lived in Nashville, Tennessee. The CDR3 has 14 amino acids. Germline V gene lookup returns CDR1 MDHEN and CDR2 SYDVKM. Trimming pared 2 bases from V and 8 bases from J, leaving 12 bases between. This record comes from a study of shared clonotypes between healthy human individuals. Overall study findings and caveats: About 5% was the fraction of naive CD4 clonotypes found shared across a few donors. Depth was large, yet rarefaction showed that sorted-subset sequencing was incomplete.

The rearrangement joins TRBV28 to TRBJ1-4, with D possibly TRBD1 on 6 matching bases. This clonotype originated in a young man in good health. Some clones in this sample may be carry-over from other donors' samples. The specimen was naive CD4+ T cells from PBMCs. Subset specified: CD45RA+ positively selected. This chain's CDR3 is CASSLAGGGEKLFF. The CDR3 DNA sequence: TGTGCCAGCAGTTTAGCGGGGGGCGGGGAAAAACTGTTTTTT.